Below, 10 T cell receptor beta chains from the same sample are listed, as sequenced in a study of response to subunit inactivated influenza vaccine. MiXCR was run by TCRdb on the RT-PCR reads, yielding one entry per CDR3 protein. This sample has roughly 520,000 distinct CDR3 sequences, with 25% found just once. The specimen comprised CD4+ T cells sorted from PBMCs, sampled roughly 5 days after vaccination. The receptors here all came from a man over 45 who received an inactivated influenza vaccine.

The chain couples TRBV28 to TRBJ2-3; D unclear. Germline loops: CDR1 MDHEN, CDR2 SYDVKM. Trimming removed 2 bases from V and 4 bases from J, with 7 bases in between. The CDR3 runs 13 residues. CDR3 sequence: CASSLINPDTQYF. The CDR3 region has the DNA TGTGCCAGCAGTTTAATAAATCCAGATACGCAGTATTTT.

This clonotype appeared a few times. This chain links TRBV5-1 with TRBJ2-2, with D possibly TRBD2 on 6 matching bases. This CDR3 is built from 15 residues. CDR1 SGHRS and CDR2 YFSETQ come from the germline V gene. Trimming removed 4 bases from V and 5 bases from J, with 15 bases in between. CDR3 loop: CASSPRRGETGELFF. The CDR3 DNA sequence: TGCGCCAGCAGCCCCCGGCGCGGGGAAACCGGGGAGCTGTTTTTT.

This clonotype was counted ten times or more. The chain couples TRBV7-8 to TRBJ2-7, with TRBD1 as a possible D gene (6 bases). Germline CDR1 and CDR2: SGHVS and FQNEAQ. The CDR3 totals 12 residues. Trimming took off 6 bases at V and 4 bases at J, with 10 bases between the two ends. CDR3: CASSYGTYEQYF. CDR3 DNA sequence: TGTGCCAGCAGTTACGGGACATACGAGCAGTACTTC.

The genes are TRBV6-6 and TRBJ2-7, with D possibly matching TRBD1 (5 bases). Trimming stripped 6 bases from V and 2 bases from J, with 8 bases between. The CDR3 extends over 12 amino acids. Germline CDR1 is MNHNY and CDR2 is SVGAGI (reference sequence). The CDR3 reads CASRDKAYEQYF. In nucleotides, the CDR3 is TGTGCCAGCAGGGACAAAGCCTACGAGCAGTACTTC.

V gene TRBV5-1 combines with J gene TRBJ2-7, with D perhaps matching TRBD2 (6 bases). This CDR3 has 14 amino acids. Germline CDR1 SGHRS, CDR2 YFSETQ. Between the trimmed V and J ends, which lost 0 bases and 5 bases, there was a span of 12 bases. The CDR3 is CASSLGTPSDEQYF. In nucleotides, the CDR3 is TGCGCCAGCAGCTTGGGGACACCTAGCGACGAGCAGTACTTC.

This clonotype showed up just a few times. This rearrangement joins TRBV12-3 or TRBV12-4 to TRBJ2-7; 7 bases agree with TRBD1. The CDR3 is made up of 14 amino acids. V shed 6 bases and J 2 bases; nucleotides not matched to a gene: 7. The CDR3 loop reads CASRGDSQPYEQYF. The CDR3 DNA is TGTGCCAGCAGGGGGGACAGTCAACCCTACGAGCAGTACTTC.

The chain recombines TRBV15 with TRBJ2-7; D is possibly TRBD2 (5 bases). V dropped 0 bases and J dropped 4 bases, with 13 bases sitting between them. The CDR3 sequence is 15 residues long. From germline, CDR1 is LNHNV and CDR2 YYDKDF (reference sequence). The CDR3 nucleotides are TGTGCCACCAGCAGAGATATCCCACGGACTTACGAGCAGTACTTC. This encodes CATSRDIPRTYEQYF.

This clonotype was seen only a few times. This rearrangement joins TRBV4-2 to TRBJ1-5, with a tentative D call TRBD1 (6 bases). CDR3 length: 15 amino acids. With 0 bases removed from V and 5 bases from J, the gap between germline ends came to 11 bases. Looked up from germline, CDR1 is LGHNA and CDR2 is YNFKEQ. The CDR3 region is CASSQEQGRYQPQHF. For the CDR3, the DNA is TGTGCCAGCAGCCAAGAACAGGGTCGCTATCAGCCCCAGCATTTT.

This rearrangement joins TRBV29-1 to TRBJ2-1; D may match TRBD1 or TRBD2 (6 bases each). V was shortened by 8 bases and J by 11 bases, with 19 bases between the two germline ends. The CDR3 is made up of 12 amino acids. Germline assignment: CDR1 SQVTM and CDR2 ANQGSEA. The CDR3 loop reads CSTQMGGRKQFF. The CDR3 nucleotides are TGCAGCACCCAAATGGGGGGCAGGAAGCAGTTCTTC.

The chain uses TRBV5-6 and TRBJ2-2, with 10 nucleotides matching TRBD1. Trimming took 0 bases from V and 1 from J; bases not matched to a gene: 3. CDR3 length: 17 residues. Germline V CDR1 and CDR2: SGHDT, YYEEEE. The CDR3 coding sequence is TGTGCCAGCAGCTTGGGACAGGGGGCGATGAACACCGGGGAGCTGTTTTTT. It specifies CASSLGQGAMNTGELFF.